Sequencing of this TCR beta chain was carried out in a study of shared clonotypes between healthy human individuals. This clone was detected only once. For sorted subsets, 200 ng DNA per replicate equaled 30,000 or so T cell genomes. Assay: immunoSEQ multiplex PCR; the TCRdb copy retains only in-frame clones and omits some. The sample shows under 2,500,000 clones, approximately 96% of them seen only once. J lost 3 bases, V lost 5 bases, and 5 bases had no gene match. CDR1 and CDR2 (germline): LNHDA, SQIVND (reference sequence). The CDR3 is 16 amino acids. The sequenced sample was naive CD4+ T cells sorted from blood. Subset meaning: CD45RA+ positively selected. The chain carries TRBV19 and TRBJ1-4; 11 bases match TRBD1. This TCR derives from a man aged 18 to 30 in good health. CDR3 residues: CASSVRTGGPNEKLFF. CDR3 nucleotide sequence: TGTGCCAGTAGTGTTCGGACAGGGGGCCCTAATGAAAAACTGTTTTTT.